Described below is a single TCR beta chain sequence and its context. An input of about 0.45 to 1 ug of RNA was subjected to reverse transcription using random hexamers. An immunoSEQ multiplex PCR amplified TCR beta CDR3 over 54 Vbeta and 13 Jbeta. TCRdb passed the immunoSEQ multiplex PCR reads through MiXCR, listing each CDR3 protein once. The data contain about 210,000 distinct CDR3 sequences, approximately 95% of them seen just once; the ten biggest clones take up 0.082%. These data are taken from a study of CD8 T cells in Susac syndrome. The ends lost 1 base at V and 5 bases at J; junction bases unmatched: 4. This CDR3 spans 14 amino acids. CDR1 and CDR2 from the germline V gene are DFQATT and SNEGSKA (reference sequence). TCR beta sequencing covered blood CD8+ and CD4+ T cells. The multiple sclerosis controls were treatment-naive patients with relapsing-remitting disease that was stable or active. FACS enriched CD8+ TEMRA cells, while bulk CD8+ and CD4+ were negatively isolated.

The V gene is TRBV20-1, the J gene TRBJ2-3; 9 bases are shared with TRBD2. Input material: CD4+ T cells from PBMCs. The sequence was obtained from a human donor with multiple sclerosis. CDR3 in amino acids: CSARAIAGVDTQYF. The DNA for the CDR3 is TGCAGTGCTAGAGCAATAGCGGGGGTAGATACGCAGTATTTT.